This record concerns one TCR beta chain sequence. The sample is drawn from a study of T cell responses to AZD1222 COVID-19 vaccine. The data were produced by immunoSEQ multiplex PCR, yet TCRdb's version contains in-frame clones alone and is incomplete. The table has around 67,000 clones, around 84% seen once. Germline loops: CDR1 MDHEN, CDR2 SYDVKM. The CDR3 contains 13 residues. Trimming cost V 6 bases and J 8 bases, with 16 bases left between them. The specimen was peripheral blood, collected on day 0 of AZD1222 vaccination. The chain recombines TRBV28 with TRBJ1-2, with D uncertain. This TCR was sampled from an adult in good health. The CDR3 region has the DNA TGTGCCAGCAGCCCCACAGCCCCAGCGGGCTACACCTTC. Translation: CASSPTAPAGYTF.